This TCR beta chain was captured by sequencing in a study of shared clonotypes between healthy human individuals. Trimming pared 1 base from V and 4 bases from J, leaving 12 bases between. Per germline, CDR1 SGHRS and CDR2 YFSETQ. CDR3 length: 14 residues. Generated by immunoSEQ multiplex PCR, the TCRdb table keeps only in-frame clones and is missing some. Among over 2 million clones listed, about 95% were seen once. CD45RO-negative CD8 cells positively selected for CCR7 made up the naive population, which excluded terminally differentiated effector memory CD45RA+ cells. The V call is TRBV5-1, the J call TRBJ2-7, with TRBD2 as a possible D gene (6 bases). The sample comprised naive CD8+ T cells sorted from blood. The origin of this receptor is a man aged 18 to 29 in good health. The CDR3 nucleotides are TGCGCCAGCAGCTTGTACGGGAGCAAATACGAGCAGTACTTC. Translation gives CASSLYGSKYEQYF.